A selection of T cell receptor beta chains follows, all from one sample in a study of CDR3 diversity in severe acne. MiXCR, run by TCRdb on the PCR reads, gives a single entry per CDR3 protein. The sample carries around 100,000 distinct CDR3 sequences, 45% to 60% recorded once. The source material was blood. These receptors were taken from a male donor with acne. Both conserved end residues are part of each CDR3. Clone sizes are given selectively: once, few, many, or a class where the clone is expanded.

J gene: TRBJ2-5; clone size: NA; V gene: TRBV5-1; CDR3 protein: CASSDSASEIQETQYF
J gene: TRBJ2-5; clone size: NA; V gene: TRBV5-6; CDR3 protein: CASSPETGQGETQYF
J gene: TRBJ1-6; clone size: once; V gene: TRBV7-2; CDR3 protein: CASTEGAGQNNSPLHF
J gene: TRBJ1-4; clone size: NA; V gene: TRBV2; CDR3 protein: CASRRGGTTELFF
J gene: TRBJ2-3; clone size: NA; V gene: TRBV6-4; CDR3 protein: CASSAFSGSSADTQYF
J gene: TRBJ1-5; clone size: once; V gene: TRBV20-1; CDR3 protein: CSADLLSNQPQHF
J gene: TRBJ2-7; clone size: many; V gene: TRBV5-4; CDR3 protein: CASSPTPPSYEQYF
J gene: TRBJ2-1; clone size: NA; V gene: TRBV11-2; CDR3 protein: CASSLEASASSYNEQCF
J gene: TRBJ2-7; clone size: NA; V gene: TRBV6-5; CDR3 protein: CASSYGAGGSYEQYF
J gene: TRBJ1-5; clone size: few; V gene: TRBV24-1; CDR3 protein: CATSDLGQPQHF
J gene: TRBJ1-2; clone size: NA; V gene: TRBV3-1; CDR3 protein: CASVGRGYGYTF
J gene: TRBJ2-3; clone size: NA; V gene: TRBV6-1; CDR3 protein: CASRSRGVMTDTQYF
J gene: TRBJ1-2; clone size: NA; V gene: TRBV28; CDR3 protein: CASTGQGGYGYTF
J gene: TRBJ2-3; clone size: NA; V gene: TRBV19; CDR3 protein: CASSRTSGSADTQYF
J gene: TRBJ2-1; clone size: many; V gene: TRBV19; CDR3 protein: CASSRSASSYNEQFF
J gene: TRBJ2-3; clone size: NA; V gene: TRBV4-2; CDR3 protein: CASSLSTGLDTQYF
J gene: TRBJ2-2; clone size: NA; V gene: TRBV7-9; CDR3 protein: CASFSNTGELFF
J gene: TRBJ1-4; clone size: many; V gene: TRBV2; CDR3 protein: CASSELGIGTNEKLFF
J gene: TRBJ1-5; clone size: NA; V gene: TRBV19; CDR3 protein: CASSFGTGSNQPQHF